Detailed here is one T cell receptor beta chain. What it binds is not known. TCRdb's table, derived via immunoSEQ multiplex PCR, lists solely in-frame clones and lacks some. The repertoire has some 64,000 clones, around 89% of them found once; the top ten carry approximately 12%. CDR1 and CDR2 (germline): SEHNR, FQNEAQ (reference sequence). The V end was cut by 5 bases, the J end by 3 bases, with 17 bases between. The CDR3 consists of 15 residues. This entry belongs to a study of PD-1 blockade in classical Hodgkin lymphoma. Study-wide findings and caveats: For complete responders, baseline diversity was comparable to that of newly diagnosed patients. Why repertoires differed is undefined; disease activity or prior therapy possibly contributed.

Relapse after autologous stem cell transplantation occurred in every patient, and brentuximab vedotin exposure varied. The chain links TRBV7-9 to TRBJ2-7, with D perhaps assigned TRBD1 or TRBD2 (5 bases each). The sequenced sample was peripheral blood mononuclear cells (PBMCs), obtained at baseline. The TCR comes from a human donor with classical Hodgkin lymphoma. This chain's CDR3 is CASSPNPGDGYEQYF. The CDR3 DNA follows: TGTGCCAGCAGCCCAAACCCCGGGGACGGCTACGAGCAGTACTTC. The full variable domain, in which reference TRBV7-9 and TRBJ2-7 provide the parts outside the CDR3, is DTGVSQNPRHKITKRGQNVTFRCDPISEHNRLYWYRQTLGQGPEFLTYFQNEAQLEKSRLLSDRFSAERPKGSFSTLEIQRTEQGDSAMYLCASSPNPGDGYEQYFGPGTRLTVT.